What follows is one TCR beta chain and its context. Profiling relied on immunoSEQ multiplex PCR, and the TCRdb table lists in-frame clones only, not all of them. Of around 15,000 clones listed, approximately 76% were seen once; the top ten hold 25% to 35%. This sample is drawn from a study of blood T cell repertoires in COVID-19. Germline CDR1 is SGHRS and CDR2 is YFSETQ. This CDR3 is built from 13 residues. Trimming left V 0 bases short and J 6 bases short, with 9 bases between. The rearrangement joins TRBV5-1 to TRBJ1-1; D call uncertain. The sequencing input was peripheral blood. The clonotype was recovered from a man between 65 and 85 years old with active or convalescent COVID-19. The DNA for the CDR3 is TGCGCCAGCAGCTTGGCGGAGGGCCCTGAAGCTTTCTTT. It codes for CASSLAEGPEAFF. The full variable domain, with the rest looked up from reference TRBV5-1 and TRBJ1-1, is KAGVTQTPRYLIKTRGQQVTLSCSPISGHRSVSWYQQTPGQGLQFLFEYFSETQRNKGNFPGRFSGRQFSNSRSEMNVSTLELGDSALYLCASSLAEGPEAFFGQGTRLTVV.